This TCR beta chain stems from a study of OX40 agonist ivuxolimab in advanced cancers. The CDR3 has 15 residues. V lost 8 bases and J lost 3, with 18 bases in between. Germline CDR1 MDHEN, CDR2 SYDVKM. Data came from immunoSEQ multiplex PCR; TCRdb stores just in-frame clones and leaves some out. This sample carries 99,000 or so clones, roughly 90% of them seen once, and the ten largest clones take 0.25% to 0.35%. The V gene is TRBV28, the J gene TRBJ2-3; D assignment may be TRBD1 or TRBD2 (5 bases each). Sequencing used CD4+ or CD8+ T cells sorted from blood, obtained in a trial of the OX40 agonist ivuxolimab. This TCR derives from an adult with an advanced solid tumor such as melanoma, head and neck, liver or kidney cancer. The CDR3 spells CASARWGPSTDTQYF. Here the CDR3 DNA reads TGTGCCAGCGCCCGGTGGGGACCGTCGACAGATACGCAGTATTTT. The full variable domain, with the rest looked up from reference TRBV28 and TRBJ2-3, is DVKVTQSSRYLVKRTGEKVFLECVQDMDHENMFWYRQDPGLGLRLIYFSYDVKMKEKGDIPEGYSVSREKKERFSLILESASTNQTSMYLCASARWGPSTDTQYFGPGTRLTVL.